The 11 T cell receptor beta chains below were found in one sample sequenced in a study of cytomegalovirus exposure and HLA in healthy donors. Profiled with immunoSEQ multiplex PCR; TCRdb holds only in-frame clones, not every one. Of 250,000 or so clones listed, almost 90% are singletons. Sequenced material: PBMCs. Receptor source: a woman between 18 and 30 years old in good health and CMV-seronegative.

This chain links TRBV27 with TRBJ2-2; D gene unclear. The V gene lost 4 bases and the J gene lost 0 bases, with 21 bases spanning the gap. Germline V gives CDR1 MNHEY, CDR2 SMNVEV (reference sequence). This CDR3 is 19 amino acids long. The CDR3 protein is CASSSYQQFFLANTGELFF. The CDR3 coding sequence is TGTGCCAGCAGTTCCTACCAACAATTTTTCCTAGCGAACACCGGGGAGCTGTTTTTT.

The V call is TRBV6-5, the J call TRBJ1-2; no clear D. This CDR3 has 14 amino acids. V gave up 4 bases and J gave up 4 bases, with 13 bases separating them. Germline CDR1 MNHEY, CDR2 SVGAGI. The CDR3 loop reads CASSSRTEGYGYTF. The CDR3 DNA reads TGTGCCAGCAGTTCACGGACGGAGGGCTATGGCTACACCTTC.

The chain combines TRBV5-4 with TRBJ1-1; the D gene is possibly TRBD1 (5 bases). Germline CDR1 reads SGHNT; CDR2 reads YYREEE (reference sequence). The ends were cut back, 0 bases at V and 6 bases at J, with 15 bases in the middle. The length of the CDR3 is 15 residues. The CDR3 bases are TGTGCCAGCAGCTTGGGACCTACAGGCGAGGCTGAAGCTTTCTTT. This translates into CASSLGPTGEAEAFF.

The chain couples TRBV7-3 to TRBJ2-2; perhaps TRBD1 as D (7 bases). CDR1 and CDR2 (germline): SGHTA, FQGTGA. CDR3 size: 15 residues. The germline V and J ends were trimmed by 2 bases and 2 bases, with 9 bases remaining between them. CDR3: CASSLGGGNTGELFF. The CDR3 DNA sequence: TGTGCCAGCAGCTTAGGAGGGGGCAACACCGGGGAGCTGTTTTTT.

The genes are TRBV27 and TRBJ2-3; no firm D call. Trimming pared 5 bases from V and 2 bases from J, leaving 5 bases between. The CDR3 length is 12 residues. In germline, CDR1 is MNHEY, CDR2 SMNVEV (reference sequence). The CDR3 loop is CASSTVTDTQYF. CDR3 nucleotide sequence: TGTGCCAGCAGTACAGTCACAGATACGCAGTATTTT.

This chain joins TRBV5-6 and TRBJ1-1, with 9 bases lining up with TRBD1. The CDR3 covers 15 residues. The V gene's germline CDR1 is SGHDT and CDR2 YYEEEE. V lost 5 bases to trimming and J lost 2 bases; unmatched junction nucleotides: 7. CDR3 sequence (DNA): TGTGCCAGCAGAGGGCGGGACAGGGCCAACACTGAAGCTTTCTTT. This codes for CASRGRDRANTEAFF.

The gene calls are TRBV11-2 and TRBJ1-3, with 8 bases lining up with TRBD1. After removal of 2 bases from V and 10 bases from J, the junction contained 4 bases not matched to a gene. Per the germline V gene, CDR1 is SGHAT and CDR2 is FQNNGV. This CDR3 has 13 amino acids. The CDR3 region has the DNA TGTGCCAGCAGCTTAAGCCGACAGGGGACCATATATTTT. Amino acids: CASSLSRQGTIYF.

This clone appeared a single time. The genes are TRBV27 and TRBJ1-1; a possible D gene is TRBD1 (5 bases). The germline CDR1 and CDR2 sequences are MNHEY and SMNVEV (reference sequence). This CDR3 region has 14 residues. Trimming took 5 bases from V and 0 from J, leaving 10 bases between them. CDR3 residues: CASSPPGVNTEAFF. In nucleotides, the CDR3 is TGTGCCAGCAGTCCCCCGGGGGTGAACACTGAAGCTTTCTTT.

The CDR3 protein is CASSLVGGPDTEAFF. The CDR3 region has the DNA TGTGCCAGCAGCTTAGTTGGGGGCCCTGACACTGAAGCTTTCTTT. V and J are TRBV7-9 and TRBJ1-1; maybe TRBD1 (6 bases). The germline V gene encodes CDR1 SEHNR and CDR2 FQNEAQ (reference sequence). V was shortened by 1 base and J by 3 bases, with 12 bases between the two germline ends. This CDR3 has 15 amino acids.

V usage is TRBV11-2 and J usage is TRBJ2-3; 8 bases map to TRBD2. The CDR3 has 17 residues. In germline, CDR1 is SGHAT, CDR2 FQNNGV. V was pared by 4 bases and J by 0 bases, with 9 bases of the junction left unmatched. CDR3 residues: CASSYSLAASSTDTQYF. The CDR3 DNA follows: TGTGCCAGCAGCTACTCACTAGCGGCGTCTAGCACAGATACGCAGTATTTT.

The CDR3 DNA follows: TGTGCCAGCAGCGGTAGCGGGGGGGTTAACACCGGGGAGCTGTTTTTT. It translates to CASSGSGGVNTGELFF. The chain is built from TRBV9 and TRBJ2-2; TRBD2 matches at 11 bases. The V and J ends lost 3 bases and 2 bases, in that order; junction bases with no gene match: 3. CDR1 and CDR2 from the germline V gene are SGDLS and YYNGEE. This CDR3 has 16 residues.